This TCR beta chain comes out of a study of radiation and T cells in renal cell carcinoma. The method was immunoSEQ multiplex PCR; TCRdb's version includes in-frame clones alone and lacks a portion of them. This repertoire shows 140,000 to 150,000 clones, about 88% found once; its top ten account for 3.5% to 5%. Specified time point: baseline pretreatment blood. Treatment of the sample: 15 Gy SBRT to primary tumor, nephrectomy 4 weeks later. CDR1 is SGHAT and CDR2 is FQNNGV in the germline V gene. The CDR3 is made up of 14 amino acids. V gave up 3 bases and J gave up 7 bases, with 10 bases separating them.

This TCR was recovered from a woman between 65 and 79 years old with renal cell carcinoma. This chain links TRBV11-2 with TRBJ1-6; no definite D call. Sequenced here: blood, sampled from a patient whose treatment included radiotherapy and nephrectomy. The CDR3 DNA sequence: TGTGCCAGCAGCTTCGAGGGAAACAATTCACCCCTCCACTTT. This sequence encodes CASSFEGNNSPLHF. The full variable domain, with the rest looked up from reference TRBV11-2 and TRBJ1-6, is EAGVAQSPRYKIIEKRQSVAFWCNPISGHATLYWYQQILGQGPKLLIQFQNNGVVDDSQLPKDRFSAERLKGVDSTLKIQPAKLEDSAVYLCASSFEGNNSPLHFGNGTRLTVT.